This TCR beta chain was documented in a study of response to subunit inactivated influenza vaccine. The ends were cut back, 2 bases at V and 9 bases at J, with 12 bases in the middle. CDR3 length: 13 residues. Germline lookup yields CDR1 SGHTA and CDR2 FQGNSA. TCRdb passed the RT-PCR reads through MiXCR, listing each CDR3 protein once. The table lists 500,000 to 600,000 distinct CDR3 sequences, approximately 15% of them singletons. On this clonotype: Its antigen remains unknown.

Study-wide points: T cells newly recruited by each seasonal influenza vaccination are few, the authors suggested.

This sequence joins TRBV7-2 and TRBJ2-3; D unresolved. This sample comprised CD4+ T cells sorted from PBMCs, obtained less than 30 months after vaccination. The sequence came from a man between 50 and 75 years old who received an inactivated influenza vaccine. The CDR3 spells CASSLSPDGTQYF. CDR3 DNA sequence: TGTGCCAGCAGCTTAAGCCCCGACGGGACGCAGTATTTT.